This passage covers 9 T cell receptor beta chains from one sample sequenced in a study of cytomegalovirus exposure and HLA in healthy donors. Sequencing was performed with immunoSEQ multiplex PCR; in TCRdb, only in-frame clones are kept and a portion is missing. Of roughly 330,000 clones in the sample, about nine tenths were seen once. Sequenced material: PBMCs. Receptors originate from a woman in her 30s in good health and CMV-seropositive.

This clone is a singleton in its sample. V usage is TRBV4-1 and J usage is TRBJ2-1, with D possibly being TRBD2 (5 bases). Per germline, CDR1 MGHRA and CDR2 YSYEKL. There are 16 residues in the CDR3. Between the trimmed V and J ends, which lost 1 base and 3 bases, there was a span of 13 bases. The CDR3 loop reads CASSQVARRLYNEQFF. For the CDR3, the DNA is TGCGCCAGCAGCCAAGTCGCCCGGAGGCTCTACAATGAGCAGTTCTTC.

As concerns this clone: Other DNA sequences in this specimen translate into the identical CDR3. The genes are TRBV30 and TRBJ2-3; D is unclear. Trimming cost V 3 bases and J 5 bases, with 6 bases left between them. There are 11 residues in the CDR3. Looked up from germline, CDR1 is GTSNPN and CDR2 is SVGIG (reference sequence). The CDR3 protein is CAWRSVDTQYF. CDR3 coding DNA: TGTGCCTGGAGAAGCGTAGATACGCAGTATTTT.

The sample holds a few counts of this clone. In DNA form, the CDR3 reads TGTGCCAGCAGCCAAGTGAACGGTCAGCCCCAGCATTTT. Translated, it gives CASSQVNGQPQHF. The genes are TRBV14 and TRBJ1-5; D uncertain. From germline, CDR1 is SGHDN and CDR2 FVKESK. CDR3 length: 13 residues. V gave up 1 base and J gave up 6 bases, with 7 bases separating them.

V gene TRBV6-5 combines with J gene TRBJ2-3; D remains unclear. The CDR3 sequence is 13 residues long. CDR1 is MNHEY and CDR2 is SVGAGI in the germline V gene. Between the trimmed V and J ends, which lost 3 bases and 2 bases, there was a span of 6 bases. As DNA, the CDR3 is TGTGCCAGCAGTTATTATCCCACAGATACGCAGTATTTT. Protein sequence: CASSYYPTDTQYF.

The CDR3 reads CASSFYSKSEGYTF. CDR3 bases: TGTGCCAGCAGCTTCTATTCGAAGTCGGAAGGCTACACCTTC. The chain combines TRBV28 with TRBJ1-2, with D hard to call. Trimming stripped 6 bases from V and 8 bases from J, with 19 bases between. CDR1 is MDHEN, CDR2 SYDVKM, per germline. The CDR3 loop spans 14 amino acids.

V and J are TRBV4-1 and TRBJ1-3; the D gene is possibly TRBD1 (6 bases). This CDR3 region has 18 residues. Germline CDR1 reads MGHRA; CDR2 reads YSYEKL. V was shortened by 0 bases and J by 0 bases, with 15 bases between the two germline ends. The CDR3 nucleotides are TGCGCCAGCAGCCAAGATGAGGGGGGTCTTGGCTCTGGAAACACCATATATTTT. Translating it yields CASSQDEGGLGSGNTIYF.

The chain recombines TRBV6-6 with TRBJ2-7; 7 bases agree with TRBD2. The V segment lost 4 bases and the J segment 5 bases; nucleotides outside the gene matches: 8. In germline, CDR1 is MNHNY, CDR2 SVGAGI (reference sequence). The CDR3 has 14 amino acids. The CDR3 here is CASSSPPGRNEQYF. The CDR3, as DNA: TGTGCCAGCAGTTCCCCACCCGGGAGGAACGAGCAGTACTTC.

The chain links TRBV7-2 to TRBJ2-1; 8 bases map to TRBD2. The V and J ends lost 3 bases and 6 bases, in that order; junction bases with no gene match: 4. This CDR3 comprises 14 residues. Per the germline V gene, CDR1 is SGHTA and CDR2 is FQGNSA. CDR3 in DNA: TGTGCCAGCAGCTTCGACGGGGGGGCCAATGAGCAGTTCTTC. This gives the protein CASSFDGGANEQFF.

The chain joins TRBV7-2 to TRBJ1-5, with D maybe TRBD1 (5 bases). CDR3 size: 16 residues. Germline V CDR1 and CDR2: SGHTA, FQGNSA. V dropped 1 base and J dropped 3 bases, with 13 bases sitting between them. The CDR3 DNA reads as TGTGCCAGCAGCTTAGAACCGTCAGGGTTCAATCAGCCCCAGCATTTT. Encoded protein: CASSLEPSGFNQPQHF.